This T cell receptor (beta chain) was captured by sequencing in a study of CD8+CD57+ T cells in acquired aplastic anemia. Turning to the study itself: Across the sorted CD4+ and CD8+ cells, DNA amounts averaged 3.2 ug.

For sequencing, patients were chosen who had shown expansion of CD8+CD57+ cells by flow cytometry. There were no patients without severe acquired aplastic anemia. Findings of the study overall: Both patients and controls carried the same twenty-nine CD8+ CDR3 sequences. Levels of CD8+ Simpson's diversity were not significantly distinct in patients versus controls.

The CDR3 runs 15 residues. Germline CDR1 and CDR2: DFQATT and SNEGSKA (reference sequence). Remarks on this clonotype: Antigen: not known. A much larger clonotype is one base distant, so this may be a read error.

TCR beta VDJ combinations and CDR3 sequences were profiled from genomic DNA. From the reads, TCRdb called clonotypes with MiXCR, one entry per CDR3 protein. The top ten clones hold about 2.6% of a sample with around 150,000 distinct CDR3 sequences, roughly 48% of them seen once. Sequencing was carried out using sorted CD4+, CD8+, or CD8+CD57+ T cells (not recorded which) from PBMCs. This clonotype was sampled from a human donor with aplastic anemia. The rearrangement links TRBV20-1 to TRBJ2-7; weak D call: TRBD1 (5 bases). The CDR3 loop reads CSARVNGRAGIERYF. The CDR3 DNA is TGCAGTGCTAGGGTAAACGGCAGGGCCGGTATAGAGCGGTACTTC.